The 28 T cell receptor beta chains below were found in one sample sequenced in a study of blood T cell repertoires in COVID-19. Clones were sequenced by immunoSEQ multiplex PCR, and TCRdb holds only the in-frame ones, with some missing. The sample has roughly 82,000 clones; around 82% are singletons. What was sequenced was peripheral blood. Source of these receptors: a woman aged 60-75 years with acute or convalescent COVID-19.

The chain carries TRBV7-8 and TRBJ1-4; 7 nucleotides align to TRBD1. Germline assignment: CDR1 SGHVS and CDR2 FQNEAQ. The CDR3 extends over 14 amino acids. V trimming: 4 bases; J trimming: 4 bases; junction bases outside the gene matches: 3. The CDR3 DNA follows: TGTGCCAGCAGCTCAAGGGACAGTAATGAAAAACTGTTTTTT. It is translated as CASSSRDSNEKLFF.

The rearrangement links TRBV28 to TRBJ1-2; 10 bases align to TRBD1. Germline V gives CDR1 MDHEN, CDR2 SYDVKM. J lost 10 bases, V lost 6 bases, and 8 bases had no gene match. This CDR3 has 13 amino acids. The CDR3 region has the DNA TGTGCCAGCAGATCAGGACAGGGGGAGATCTACACCTTC. As protein: CASRSGQGEIYTF.

CDR3 sequence reads: CASSQAGTGALGYGYTF. The DNA for the CDR3 is TGCGCCAGCAGCCAAGCCGGGACAGGGGCTTTAGGCTATGGCTACACCTTC. The V call is TRBV4-1, the J call TRBJ1-2; 10 nucleotides agree with TRBD1. V lost 1 base to trimming and J lost 4 bases; unmatched junction nucleotides: 9. The V gene's germline CDR1 is MGHRA and CDR2 YSYEKL. The CDR3 contains 17 residues.

The rearrangement uses TRBV5-1 and TRBJ2-7; D is perhaps TRBD2 (5 bases). V lost 6 bases to trimming and J lost 0 bases, with 13 bases between them. Germline V gene data show CDR1 as SGHRS and CDR2 as YFSETQ. The CDR3 totals 14 residues. The CDR3 sequence is CASTRDYSSYEQYF. In DNA, the CDR3 is TGCGCCAGCACTCGCGACTATAGCTCCTACGAGCAGTACTTC.

This rearrangement joins TRBV7-2 to TRBJ2-7; 8 bases align to TRBD2. The CDR3 sequence is 18 residues long. The junction had 15 bases not matched to a gene; V was cut back by 0 bases and J by 5 bases. CDR1 is SGHTA and CDR2 is FQGNSA in the germline V gene. The CDR3 reads CASSLAGRGEPRRDEQYF. CDR3 nucleotide sequence: TGTGCCAGCAGCTTAGCGGGGCGGGGGGAGCCCCGGCGTGACGAGCAGTACTTC.

The chain is built from TRBV7-2 and TRBJ2-5, with D perhaps matching TRBD1 (5 bases). The germline V and J ends were trimmed by 3 bases and 14 bases, with 13 bases remaining between them. CDR1 is SGHTA and CDR2 is FQGNSA in the germline V gene. The CDR3 is 11 amino acids. CDR3 sequence (DNA): TGTGCCAGCAGCTTTGAGAAGGGGATCTACTTC. As protein: CASSFEKGIYF.

V and J are TRBV30 and TRBJ1-3; no clear D gene. Germline CDR1 and CDR2: GTSNPN and SVGIG (reference sequence). This CDR3 has 13 amino acids. Trimming removed 3 bases at V and 0 bases at J, with 6 bases between. The CDR3 nucleotides are TGTGCCTGGAGCCCAGTCTCTGGAAACACCATATATTTT. This gives the protein CAWSPVSGNTIYF.

Notes on this clone: Other DNA sequences of this sample code for an identical CDR3. This rearrangement joins TRBV5-1 to TRBJ2-3; 10 bases fit TRBD2. The CDR3 spans 15 residues. CDR1 and CDR2 from the germline V gene are SGHRS and YFSETQ. The junction had 4 bases not matched to a gene; V was cut back by 0 bases and J by 6 bases. In DNA, the CDR3 is TGCGCCAGCAGCTTGGGCCTAGCGGGGGAGGATACGCAGTATTTT. Protein product: CASSLGLAGEDTQYF.

In DNA form, the CDR3 reads TGTGCCAGCAGCCAAGAGGGGACAGGGCGTTCACCCCTCCACTTT. Translated: CASSQEGTGRSPLHF. The gene calls are TRBV3-1 (or the pseudogene TRBV3-2) and TRBJ1-6, with 9 bases lining up with TRBD1. The CDR3 runs 15 residues. Germline CDR1 LGHDT, CDR2 YNNKEL (reference sequence). V was pared by 0 bases and J by 9 bases, with 3 bases of the junction left unmatched.

The gene calls are TRBV11-3 and TRBJ1-3; maybe TRBD1 (6 bases). The CDR3 runs to 19 residues. Per germline, CDR1 SGHNT and CDR2 YENEEA. Trimming stripped 5 bases from V and 1 base from J, with 24 bases between. The CDR3 reads CASSPRLGGDLKSGNTIYF. The CDR3 region has the DNA TGTGCCAGCAGCCCACGTCTAGGGGGTGATCTGAAATCTGGAAACACCATATATTTT.

V gene TRBV7-8 combines with J gene TRBJ1-4; D not certain. Germline-derived CDR1 and CDR2 are SGHVS and FQNEAQ. The CDR3 length is 12 residues. V was trimmed by 4 bases and J by 6 bases, leaving 6 bases between them. CDR3 sequence reads: CASSSTYEKLFF. CDR3 bases: TGTGCCAGCAGCTCTACCTATGAAAAACTGTTTTTT. Full variable domain (outside the CDR3, taken from reference TRBV7-8 and TRBJ1-4): GAGVSQSPRYKVAKRGQDVALRCDPISGHVSLFWYQQALGQGPEFLTYFQNEAQLDKSGLPSDRFFAERPEGSVSTLKIQRTQQEDSAVYLCASSSTYEKLFFGSGTQLSVL.

The V and J genes are TRBV6-2 or TRBV6-3 and TRBJ1-5, with 9 bases matching TRBD1. The ends lost 4 bases at V and 5 bases at J; junction bases unmatched: 9. CDR1 MNHEY and CDR2 SVGEGT come from the germline V gene. CDR3 length: 16 amino acids. CDR3 in DNA: TGTGCCAGCAGTTTCACCGGGACAGGGTTCTATCAGCCCCAGCATTTT. The encoded protein is CASSFTGTGFYQPQHF.

The CDR3 reads CASSSIRAQGIYGYTF. The CDR3 DNA follows: TGTGCCAGCAGTTCAATAAGGGCACAGGGGATTTATGGCTACACCTTC. The chain is built from TRBV6-2 or TRBV6-3 and TRBJ1-2, with TRBD1 matching 7 bases. Trimming cost V 4 bases and J 5 bases; bases outside gene matches: 13. CDR1 and CDR2 from the germline V gene are MNHEY and SVGEGT. CDR3 size: 16 residues.

The J gene is TRBJ2-4, the V gene TRBV9; TRBD2 aligns across 10 bases. The V and J ends lost 1 base and 12 bases, in that order; junction bases with no gene match: 10. In germline, CDR1 is SGDLS, CDR2 YYNGEE. The CDR3 consists of 15 residues. The CDR3 DNA sequence: TGTGCCAGCAGCGTATGGACTAGCGGAACCTCGAATCAGTACTTC. It yields the protein CASSVWTSGTSNQYF.

The rearrangement joins TRBV7-2 to TRBJ1-1, with D maybe TRBD1 (6 bases). Trimming stripped 1 base from V and 4 bases from J, with 10 bases between. Germline V gene data show CDR1 as SGHTA and CDR2 as FQGNSA. CDR3 size: 14 residues. Written as DNA, the CDR3 is TGTGCCAGCAGCTTAGACAGGGTGGGCACTGAAGCTTTCTTT. Its protein is CASSLDRVGTEAFF.

J is TRBJ2-7 and V is TRBV7-8; tentative D call: TRBD1 (6 bases). Germline V lookup: CDR1 SGHVS, CDR2 FQNEAQ. The length of the CDR3 is 16 residues. V was clipped by 5 bases and J by 8 bases, with 25 bases between them. CDR3 loop: CASSRSMGAGGEQQYF. CDR3 bases: TGTGCCAGCAGCCGATCAATGGGGGCTGGGGGCGAGCAGCAGTACTTC.

The rearrangement links TRBV7-8 to TRBJ2-7; 12 nucleotides align to TRBD2. Trimming removed 4 bases from V and 4 bases from J; junction bases left unmatched: 26. The CDR3 runs to 22 residues. Germline V CDR1 and CDR2: SGHVS, FQNEAQ. CDR3 loop: CASSSGAGLIPGASGRGYEQYF. The CDR3 region has the DNA TGTGCCAGCAGCTCCGGCGCAGGGCTCATACCTGGGGCTAGCGGGAGGGGATACGAGCAGTACTTC.

This clone was seen only a few times. The chain is built from TRBV29-1 and TRBJ1-4; possibly TRBD1 for D (5 bases). V gave up 5 bases and J gave up 0 bases, with 7 bases separating them. This CDR3 region has 13 residues. CDR1 and CDR2 from the germline V gene are SQVTM and ANQGSEA. As DNA, the CDR3 is TGCAGCGTTCGGACACCAACTAATGAAAAACTGTTTTTT. It encodes CSVRTPTNEKLFF.

This clone is a singleton in its sample. The chain carries TRBV5-1 and TRBJ2-4; possibly TRBD2 for D (5 bases). Per germline, CDR1 SGHRS and CDR2 YFSETQ. Trimming took 4 bases from V and 10 from J, leaving 9 bases between them. The length of the CDR3 is 11 residues. The CDR3 sequence is CASSLTGIQYF. The CDR3 DNA reads as TGCGCCAGCAGCCTGACGGGGATTCAGTACTTC.

This chain joins TRBV9 and TRBJ1-6, with D possibly matching TRBD1 (6 bases). Germline CDR1 SGDLS, CDR2 YYNGEE. This CDR3 contains 15 residues. V was clipped by 2 bases and J by 5 bases, with 11 bases between them. CDR3 in amino acids: CASSVQGPNNSPLHF. For the CDR3, the DNA is TGTGCCAGCAGCGTCCAGGGGCCGAATAATTCACCCCTCCACTTT.

This clone has a handful of counts. The V call is TRBV6-5, the J call TRBJ1-2; 10 bases fit TRBD1. Germline-derived CDR1 and CDR2 are MNHEY and SVGAGI. This CDR3 comprises 13 residues. V trimming: 6 bases; J trimming: 7 bases; junction bases outside the gene matches: 5. This CDR3 is CASRIGQGVGYTF. In DNA form, the CDR3 reads TGTGCCAGCAGAATTGGACAGGGGGTTGGCTACACCTTC.

The chain uses TRBV19 and TRBJ2-5; D is perhaps TRBD1 (5 bases). Germline V gene lookup returns CDR1 LNHDA and CDR2 SQIVND (reference sequence). The CDR3 totals 14 residues. The V end was cut by 3 bases, the J end by 2 bases, with 10 bases between. CDR3 sequence reads: CASSMGQGQETQYF. CDR3 sequence (DNA): TGTGCCAGTAGTATGGGGCAGGGACAAGAGACCCAGTACTTC.

The V call is TRBV2, the J call TRBJ1-5; D is possibly TRBD1 (5 bases). CDR1 is SNHLY, CDR2 FYNNEI, per germline. Between the trimmed V and J ends, which lost 8 bases and 2 bases, there was a span of 10 bases. The CDR3 runs 13 residues. The CDR3 spells CASGRDGNQPQHF. The CDR3 DNA follows: TGTGCCAGCGGCAGGGATGGCAATCAGCCCCAGCATTTT.

V is TRBV9 and J is TRBJ1-6, with 7 bases aligning to TRBD1. The CDR3 is made up of 15 amino acids. V dropped 3 bases and J dropped 7; count of bases not matched to a gene: 7. Germline V gene data show CDR1 as SGDLS and CDR2 as YYNGEE. CDR3 in amino acids: CASSATGVGNSPLHF. In DNA form, the CDR3 reads TGTGCCAGCAGCGCAACAGGGGTGGGCAATTCACCCCTCCACTTT. Together with reference TRBV9 and TRBJ1-6, the CDR3 gives the full variable domain: DSGVTQTPKHLITATGQRVTLRCSPRSGDLSVYWYQQSLDQGLQFLIQYYNGEERAKGNILERFSAQQFPDLHSELNLSSLELGDSALYFCASSATGVGNSPLHFGNGTRLTVT.

The V call is TRBV14, the J call TRBJ2-2; 9 nucleotides line up with TRBD2. CDR1 is SGHDN, CDR2 FVKESK, per germline. J lost 6 bases, V lost 2 bases, and 13 bases had no gene match. The CDR3 is 18 residues long. In DNA, the CDR3 is TGTGCCAGCAGCCAAACGCGGGTGCTAGCGGGGTACGCCGGGGAGCTGTTTTTT. Its translation: CASSQTRVLAGYAGELFF.

The chain recombines TRBV5-6 with TRBJ2-1, with D tentatively TRBD2 (6 bases). V was clipped by 4 bases and J by 5 bases, with 19 bases between them. CDR1 and CDR2 (germline): SGHDT, YYEEEE. The CDR3 runs 16 residues. This CDR3 is CASSDRRAGTNNEQFF. The CDR3 bases are TGTGCCAGCAGCGACCGAAGAGCGGGCACTAACAATGAGCAGTTCTTC.

This chain links TRBV21-1 with TRBJ2-1; the table's D call, TRBD2, has no DNA check behind it. TRBV21-1 is labeled a pseudogene. The CDR3 totals 17 residues. The CDR3 sequence is CASSKHRTLAYHNEQFF. CDR3 DNA sequence: TGTGCCAGCAGCAAACACCGGACTCTCGCCTATCACAATGAGCAGTTCTTC.

The chain is built from TRBV24-1 and TRBJ2-1; the match to TRBD2 covers 9 bases. Germline loops: CDR1 KGHDR, CDR2 SFDVKD. J gave up 2 bases and V 2 bases, and 3 bases lay outside the gene matches. The CDR3 is made up of 16 amino acids. The CDR3 bases are TGTGCCACCAGTGATTACGTAGCGGGAGCCTACAATGAGCAGTTCTTC. It encodes CATSDYVAGAYNEQFF.